The present T cell receptor beta chain was sequenced within a study of T cell clonality in common variable immunodeficiency (dated by TCRdb to 2015 to 2017). Overall study outcomes, separate from this receptor: The authors noted that sequencing repertoires of T cell subpopulations would be needed to clarify what caused the increased clonality in CVID. Although equal DNA input was used, an average of approximately 74,000 unique sequences per sample was obtained for controls, compared with about 29,000 for CVID samples. Patient heterogeneity within the CVID cohort put limits on correlating repertoire features with clinical complications. Reportedly, TCRbeta sequences from CVID had fewer deletions and N-nucleotide insertions, and highly modified clones with 13 or more V deletions were absent from CVID. TCRbeta clonality was higher in CVID subjects than in healthy controls (t-test p = 0.018), and the increase was most characteristic of about a third of subjects. Healthy controls shared more TCRbeta clones with each other than CVID subjects shared among themselves (p < 0.0001).

This clone was counted ten times or more. No cognate antigen has been identified for it. The read ends 3 residues shy of where the CDR3 ends; the end is completed using the germline J gene. For sequencing input, CVID and control samples contributed equivalent amounts of genomic DNA. For every sample, a 60 bp segment covering the rearranged TCRbeta CDR3 region was amplified and then sequenced. The immunoSEQ assay, a bias-corrected multiplex PCR with high-throughput sequencing, was employed for TCRbeta amplification. Per the authors' processing: Every unique nucleotide sequence counted as a clone and was annotated with V, D and J genes, copy number and frequency. Sequences were labeled productive if in frame, and non-productive if out of frame or containing stop codons. As previously described, clonality was calculated on the basis of Shannon's entropy. Mean CDR3 Kyte-Doolittle hydropathy was derived from the predicted amino acid sequences of productive clones. Hierarchical clustering of scaled V gene usage was performed with the R hclust function using Manhattan distance and complete linkage. Clone sharing by CDR3 amino acid sequence was assessed by resampling 12 repertoires per group over 100 rounds. The repertoires were searched for approximately 72 published EBV-specific TCRbeta sequences and 245 published CMV-specific TCRbeta sequences. A couple of CVID samples yielding fewer than 10,000 sequences were excluded from analysis, leaving 42 CVID repertoires. TCRdb took this table from immuneACCESS and kept in-frame rearrangements with V and J called. Such tables lack part of the clones; where checked against another copy, unresolved V genes explain under half of the gap, and the rest is unexplained. That table gives V, J and clone size, and the DNA gave D and trimming. Here the sample lists under 45,000 clones, none seen once only. The top ten clonotypes cover 3% to 4.5% of the sample.

Predominantly Caucasian heritage was noted among both the CVID patients and the healthy controls. Heparinized peripheral whole blood samples of about 5 to 8 ml were collected from each donor. Genomic DNA from adults with common variable immune deficiency (CVID) and from healthy adult controls was the source for sequencing TCRbeta CDR3 repertoires. A total of 22 healthy adult volunteers (approximately 12 female and approximately ten male; age range about 23 to 75 years, mean age about 32) were included in the control group. Diluted blood was density-centrifuged over Hypaque 1077 or Ficoll-Paque to isolate peripheral blood mononuclear cells. Genomic DNA was obtained from unsorted mononuclear cells through either Qiagen column purification or a centrifugation-based method. Inclusive of the bounding cysteine and phenylalanine, the CDR3 is 14 residues long. The DNA has 33 bases, all within the CDR3, and is read from base 1. The junction shows trimming of 1 base on V and 5 bases on J, and the gene matches do not reach 4 bases of it. For CDR1 and CDR2, the germline V gene (reference sequence) lists SEHNR and FQNEAQ.

This TCR derives from a person aged 18 to 75 in good health. The rearranged segments are TRBV7-9 and TRBJ2-5; the junction holds 7 bases that match TRBD1. Sequencing used peripheral blood mononuclear cells. The CDR3 DNA, read in part, is TGTGCCAGCAGCTTAGGGGGACAGCCGGAGACC. It encodes CASSLGGQPET. The full CDR3 reads CASSLGGQPETQYF.